This record concerns one T cell receptor beta chain sequence. Its antigen is still unknown. Base-call qualities are not available, and no considerably larger clone is one nucleotide away. From its cysteine to its phenylalanine, the CDR3 spans 13 amino acids. The CDR3 DNA has 39 bases and is translated from base 1. Reading the germline V gene gives CDR1 SQVTM and CDR2 ANQGSEA. From V the trimming removes 5 bases and from J it removes 4 bases, while the gene matches leave 7 bases of the junction unaccounted for. The data derive from a study of T-cell reconstitution after alpha-beta-depleted transplantation in children (dated by TCRdb to about 2016). Broadly, across the study: Using TCR repertoire profiling, the study followed T-cell immune reconstitution in a quantitative way in children after TCRalphabeta/CD19-depleted allogeneic hematopoietic cell transplantation. Points the paper makes about the study in general: In some patients, high TCRbeta diversity at day 60 was attributed to recipient T cells and intrathymic progenitors that had survived conditioning. The apparently early recovery of alphabetaT-cell counts about two months after transplant reportedly depended on only several hundred rapidly expanded clones that came from non-depleted graft cells. Over subsequent months, a decline in hyperexpanded clone frequencies was noted, and after one year, T-cell counts and TCRbeta diversity were mostly ascribed to newly produced T cells.

The treatment or condition label corresponds to: allogeneic hematopoietic cell transplantation with graft depleted of TCRalphabeta T cells and CD19 B cells. The children who served as transplant recipients had been given grafts of TCRalphabeta/CD19-depleted allogeneic hematopoietic cells. Libraries came from PCR. The sample was run on an Illumina HiSeq 2500. TCR libraries were prepared with molecular barcoding, using unique molecular identifiers to normalize TCRbeta repertoire quantification. TCRdb passed the public sequencing reads through fastp at Q25 and MiXCR, retaining productive beta sequences. Rows with a matching CDR3 protein are joined into one entry that keeps the most common DNA and genes. This sample holds a few hundred thousand distinct CDR3 sequences; 20% to 30% were observed only once. The ten biggest clones cover 30% to 40% of the sample.

In this chain, TRBV29-1 is recombined with TRBJ2-5, with TRBD2 matching 7 junction bases. Sample: PBMCs, taken before TCRalphabeta/CD19-depleted stem cell transplant. The sequence was collected from a boy under three years old with Wiskott-Aldrich syndrome, due to receive a stem cell transplant. The nucleotides are TGCAGCGTTCGTGGGAGGGCCGGAGAGACCCAGTACTTC. This sequence encodes CSVRGRAGETQYF.